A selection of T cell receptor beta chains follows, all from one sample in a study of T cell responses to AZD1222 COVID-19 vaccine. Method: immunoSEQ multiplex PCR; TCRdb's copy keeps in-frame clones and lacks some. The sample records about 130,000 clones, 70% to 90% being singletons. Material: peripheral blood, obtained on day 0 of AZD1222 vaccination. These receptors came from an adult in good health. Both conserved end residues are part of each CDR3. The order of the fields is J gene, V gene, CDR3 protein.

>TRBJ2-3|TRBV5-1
CASSLEGSEADTQYF
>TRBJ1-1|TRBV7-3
CASSRTANTEAFF
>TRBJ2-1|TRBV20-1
CSASKSGQVLYNEQFF
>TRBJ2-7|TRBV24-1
CATSDSYSSEQYF
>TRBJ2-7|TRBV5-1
CASSFGSGSSYEQYF
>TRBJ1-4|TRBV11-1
CASSKDREKLFF
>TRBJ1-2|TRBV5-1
CASSMAGYGYTF
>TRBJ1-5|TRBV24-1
CATSDSREGGSNQPQHF
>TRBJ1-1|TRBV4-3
CASSASGGLTEAFF
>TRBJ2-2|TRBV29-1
CSVGLAANTGELFF
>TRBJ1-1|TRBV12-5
CASGLDLGVTEAFF
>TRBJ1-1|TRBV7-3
CASSYQGADIEAFF
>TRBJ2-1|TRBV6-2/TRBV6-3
CASSYGWDYNEQFF
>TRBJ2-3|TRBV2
CASHREVAADTQYF
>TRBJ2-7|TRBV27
CASSLVGDEQYF
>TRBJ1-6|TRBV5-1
CASSLGTDYNSPLHF
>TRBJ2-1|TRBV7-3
CASSSRTSGDPNYNEQFF
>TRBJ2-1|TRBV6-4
CASRGDRAAYNEQFF
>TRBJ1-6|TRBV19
CASFERRQGNSPLHF